This T cell receptor beta chain originates from a study of radiotherapy plus CTLA-4 blockade in lung cancer (dated by TCRdb to between 2017 and 2018). About the investigation overall: Objective responses were observed in 18% of enrolled patients, and disease control was achieved in roughly 29%.

Library creation used the immunoSEQ multiplex PCR assay. Held by TCRdb, this immuneACCESS table contains in-frame sequences only and omits some clones. Under half of the omission traces to an unresolved V gene where checked; the cause of the rest is unknown. The sample yields 65,000 to 85,000 clones; just under 75% were counted once. The leading ten clones occupy roughly a tenth of the sample. What the authors observed across the whole study: After treatment with radiotherapy and ipilimumab, TCR clones that originated in tumors expanded in peripheral blood. The strongest predictors of response, as reported, were early dynamic changes in blood T cell clones along with a rise in serum interferon-beta after radiation.

Taken from cysteine to phenylalanine, the CDR3 has 19 residues. Only CDR3 DNA remains: 57 bases, in frame from the first base. V trim: 3 bases; J trim: 2 bases; unmatched bases: 12. From a lookup of the germline V gene, CDR1 and CDR2 are MDHEN and SYDVKM. The study tested focal radiation therapy combined with CTLA-4 blockade (ipilimumab) in patients with chemo-refractory metastatic non-small-cell lung cancer. In its sample, this clone was seen a few times. Its antigen remains undetermined. Qualities for individual bases were not recorded, and no much larger clone is one base off. The sequence joins TRBV28 to TRBJ2-2, with 10 bases in between that match TRBD1. The material sequenced was peripheral blood, taken from a patient treated with radiotherapy plus ipilimumab. This receptor was obtained from a human donor with non-small cell lung cancer whose response to radiotherapy plus ipilimumab could not be evaluated. This receptor has the CDR3 CASSFGATGTGANTGELFF. The DNA reads TGTGCCAGCAGTTTTGGGGCCACCGGGACAGGGGCCAACACCGGGGAGCTGTTTTTT.